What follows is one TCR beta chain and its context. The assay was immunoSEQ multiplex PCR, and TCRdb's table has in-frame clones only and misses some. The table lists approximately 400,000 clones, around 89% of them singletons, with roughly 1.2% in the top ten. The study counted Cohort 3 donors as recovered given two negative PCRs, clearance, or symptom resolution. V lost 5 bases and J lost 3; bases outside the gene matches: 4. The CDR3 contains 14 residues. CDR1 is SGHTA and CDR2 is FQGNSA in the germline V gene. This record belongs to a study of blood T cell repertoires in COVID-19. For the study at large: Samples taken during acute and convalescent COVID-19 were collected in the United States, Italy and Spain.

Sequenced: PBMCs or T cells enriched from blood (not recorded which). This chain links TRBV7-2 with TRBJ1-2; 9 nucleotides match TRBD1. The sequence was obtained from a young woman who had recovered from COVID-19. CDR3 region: CASSPRTGDYGYTF. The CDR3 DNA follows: TGTGCCAGCAGCCCACGGACAGGGGACTATGGCTACACCTTC.